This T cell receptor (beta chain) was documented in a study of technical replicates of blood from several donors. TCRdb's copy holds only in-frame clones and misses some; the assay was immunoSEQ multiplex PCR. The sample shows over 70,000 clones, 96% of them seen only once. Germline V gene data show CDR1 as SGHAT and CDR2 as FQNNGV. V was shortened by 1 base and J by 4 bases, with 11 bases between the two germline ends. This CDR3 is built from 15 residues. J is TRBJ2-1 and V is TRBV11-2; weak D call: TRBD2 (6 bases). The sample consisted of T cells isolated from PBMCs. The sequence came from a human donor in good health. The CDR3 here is CASSLGASAYNEQFF. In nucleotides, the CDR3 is TGTGCCAGCAGCTTAGGGGCTAGCGCGTACAATGAGCAGTTCTTC.